This TCR beta chain was captured in a study of shared clonotypes between healthy human individuals (dated by TCRdb to the early 2020s). Study-wide context: Three men and a couple of women, aged 18 to 49 years, made up the cohort. For each donor, CD4 naive and CD4 memory were each run on three plates, CD8 naive on two plates, and CD8 memory on one plate. Blood TCR repertoires of roughly 5 healthy adults were deeply sequenced to estimate repertoire size and the extent of clonotype sharing between individuals. Different laboratories and diverse techniques were used to prepare libraries and sequence TCR repertoires, to increase sequencing depth and limit assay-specific biases. Between about 0.94 and 8.9 billion PBMCs per donor were obtained by leukapheresis. The research as a whole found: Roughly 5% of naive CD4, roughly 3.5% of naive CD8, 2.3% of memory CD4, and 0.4% of memory CD8 clonotypes were shared across several donors. Pairwise subsampling indicated that sequencing depth was expected to affect the degree of clonotype sharing among donors. Sampling was limited to blood, and TCR repertoires in tissue likely differ from TCR repertoires in blood. The small number of donors limited the genetic and exposure-history diversity represented. Incomplete sequencing was indicated by rarefaction of sorted-subset datasets, despite the large sequencing depth. Clonotypes shared by all four sorted-subset donors showed higher generation probabilities than non-shared clonotypes. Naive subsets generally had larger estimated clonotype richness than memory subsets.

As to this clone: Its specific antigen is unknown. No qualities accompany the bases; no much larger clone lies one base away.

Via the germline V gene, CDR1 is ENHRY and CDR2 SYGVKD. Deletion took 4 bases off V and 5 bases off J, with a span of 13 bases between the germline ends. Counted from cysteine to phenylalanine, this CDR3 has 14 amino acids. The kept DNA is CDR3 alone, 42 bases in frame from the first base. The donors were healthy, HIV-negative adults with no recently reported acute infections or vaccinations. All donors were Caucasian adults living in Nashville, Tennessee, USA. Magnetic negative selection was used to enrich CD4+ T cells, after which naive cells were positively selected on CD45RA and the negative fraction became the memory subset. Blood was obtained by leukapheresis, after which PBMCs were separated by Ficoll-Histopaque density gradient centrifugation and cryopreserved in liquid nitrogen vapor phase. Analytical flow cytometry was used to check the purity and quantity of every magnetically sorted T cell population. Genomic DNA was isolated from each sorted fraction and quantified by UV absorbance on a Nanodrop 2000c.

TCR CDR3 regions were amplified from genomic DNA by multiplex PCR using the deep immunoSEQ assay. Extracted genomic DNA from each cell subset was distributed evenly across all wells of several immunoSEQ 96-well plates, and each plate was treated as a replicate. For sorted subsets, each replicate PCR was loaded with roughly 200 ng genomic DNA, equivalent to 30,000 or so T cell genomes. The purified libraries were quantified using a Qubit 3.0 fluorometer, sized with a Bioanalyzer 2100, and then quantified again using the KAPA Library Quantification kit. Every immunoSEQ 96-well plate was sequenced on a separate single-read 150-cycle Illumina NextSeq 550 flow cell. The authors' pipeline ran thus. Because only junctional sequences without quality scores were contained in the immunoSEQ output, filtering matching that applied to full-length reads could not be performed. Sequences were annotated with PyIR, a Python wrapper for IgBLAST v1.9, and V/J genes and CDR3 were assigned using IMGT germline references. Reads were filtered out if the reads had weak V/J assignments (E-value above 1e-6), no CDR3, stop codons, out-of-frame junctions, or ambiguous translated residues. A V3J clonotype was defined by an identical inferred V gene, J gene, and CDR3 amino acid sequence. To compute the percentage overlap between repertoires, the number of shared unique clonotypes was divided by the size of the smaller repertoire. RTK rarefaction, the Chao1 estimator, and Recon v2.1 estimates of unobserved clonotypes were used to assess repertoire richness. Generation probabilities were computed with OLGA for all TCRbeta clonotypes obtained by the gDNA method from several donors. This is the immuneACCESS table as TCRdb keeps it, with only in-frame sequences that have V and J called. A part of the clones is gone; compared with another copy, unresolved V genes explain less than half, and the rest is unexplained. That table supplies the V and J calls and clone size; D and trimming were determined from the DNA. This sample holds some 1,400,000 clones; roughly 95% were observed only once. Over 1% of the sample rests with the top ten.

This sequence was found in a man aged 25 to 40 in good health. This receptor chain uses TRBV10-3 and TRBJ2-3, with the D gene tentatively TRBD1 or TRBD2, based on 5 matching bases in each. Sequences were obtained from naive CD4+ T cells sorted from blood. The sample's cell subset or site, from its label and the paper: CD45RA+ positively selected. The CDR3 protein is CAISAGPGGDTQYF. The sequenced DNA is TGTGCCATCAGTGCCGGGCCTGGGGGAGATACGCAGTATTTT.